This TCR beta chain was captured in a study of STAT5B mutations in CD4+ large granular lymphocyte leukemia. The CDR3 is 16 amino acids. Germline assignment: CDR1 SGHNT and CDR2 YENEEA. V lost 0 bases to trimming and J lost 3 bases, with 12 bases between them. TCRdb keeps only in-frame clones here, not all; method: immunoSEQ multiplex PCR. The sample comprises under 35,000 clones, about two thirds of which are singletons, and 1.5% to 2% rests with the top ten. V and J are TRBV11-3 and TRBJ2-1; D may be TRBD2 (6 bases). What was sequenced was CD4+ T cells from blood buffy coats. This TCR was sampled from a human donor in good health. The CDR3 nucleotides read TGTGCCAGCAGCTTAGATCTGGGGGGTGGCTACAATGAGCAGTTCTTC. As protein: CASSLDLGGGYNEQFF.